This T cell receptor beta chain was captured in a study of CD8 T cells in ankylosing spondylitis. This clonotype was seen ten or more times. Its antigen is not known. Germline CDR1 MDHEN, CDR2 SYDVKM. The CDR3 covers 14 residues. Trimming took off 4 bases at V and 4 bases at J, with 11 bases between the two ends. Overall study results and limits: Characteristic, it appeared, of ankylosing spondylitis blood was a TCR beta motif of eight highly homologous variants.

From the 5' RACE reads, TCRdb called clonotypes with MiXCR, one entry per CDR3 protein. The sample includes about 460,000 distinct CDR3 sequences, about 5.4% of them seen just once. The chain carries TRBV28 and TRBJ2-1; D gene ambiguous. The source material was blood, either unsorted or a sorted T cell fraction (not recorded which). The clonotype was recovered from a male donor with ankylosing spondylitis. DNA for the CDR3: TGTGCCAGCAGTTCGCTCGGAGATTACAATGAGCAGTTCTTC. The encoded protein is CASSSLGDYNEQFF.